This TCR beta chain comes out of a study of cytomegalovirus exposure and HLA in healthy donors. The study's findings and limits: HLA alleles showed associations with 16,951 TCR beta sequences in a later analysis, at a 0.05 false discovery rate.

This clone has just one count. Its antigen is unknown. Other DNA variants within this sample encode the same CDR3. With 60 Vbeta and 13 Jbeta primers, the PCR was carried out. The protocol was immunoSEQ multiplex PCR, while the TCRdb copy is restricted to in-frame clones and leaves out a portion. The sample contains more than 100,000 clones, 60% to 85% of which appear only once. The source of this sequence is a man aged 50 or older in good health and CMV-seropositive. The sequenced sample consisted of PBMCs.

CDR3: CASRATGGGNTIYF. In nucleotides, the CDR3 is TGTGCCAGCAGGGCGACAGGGGGTGGAAACACCATATATTTT. The chain is built from TRBV6-1 and TRBJ1-3; 9 bases fit TRBD1. The germline V gene encodes CDR1 MNHNS and CDR2 SASEGT. J gave up 3 bases and V 6 bases, and 3 bases lay outside the gene matches. This CDR3 is built from 14 residues.